This TCR beta chain emerged from a study of T-cell memory formation after mild COVID-19. Study findings and constraints: In pre-infection memory, a portion of responding clones appeared, which suggested that cross-reactive memory joined. CD4/CD8 balance held among clones contracting day 15 to 85, and later expanders leaned CD4+.

Employing constant-segment primers, 5'RACE generated TCR alpha and TCR beta cDNA libraries bearing sample barcodes and UMIs. TCRdb re-called the 5' RACE reads through MiXCR, storing one row per CDR3 protein. Among under 250,000 distinct CDR3 sequences listed, approximately 15% were seen once. The CDR3 loop spans 15 amino acids. CDR1 SGHRS and CDR2 YFSETQ come from the germline V gene. The germline V and J ends were trimmed by 0 bases and 2 bases, with 8 bases remaining between them. In its sample, this clonotype was seen a few times. The antigen is not known. Sequencing was carried out using PBMCs or a T cell subset sorted from them (not recorded which). The TCR was taken from an adult woman who had mild COVID-19 (a few samples of this study predate the infection). Cell type and time point are not known. V usage is TRBV5-1 and J usage is TRBJ2-2, with D uncertain. Written as DNA, the CDR3 is TGCGCCAGCAGCTTGGACTTCCAAAACACCGGGGAGCTGTTTTTT. Translated, it gives CASSLDFQNTGELFF.